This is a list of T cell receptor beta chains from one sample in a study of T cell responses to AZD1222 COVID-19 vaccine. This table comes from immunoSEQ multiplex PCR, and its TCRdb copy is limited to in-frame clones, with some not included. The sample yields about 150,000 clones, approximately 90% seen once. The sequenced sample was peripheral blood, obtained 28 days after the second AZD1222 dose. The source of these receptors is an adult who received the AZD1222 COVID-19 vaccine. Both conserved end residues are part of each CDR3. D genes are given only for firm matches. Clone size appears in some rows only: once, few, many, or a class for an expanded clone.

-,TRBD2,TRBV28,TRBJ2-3,CASSLGGGPRTDTQYF,TGTGCCAGCAGTTTAGGGGGAGGGCCTAGGACAGATACGCAGTATTTT
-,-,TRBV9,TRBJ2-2,CASSVVQGGGTGELFF,TGTGCCAGCAGCGTAGTCCAGGGTGGAGGCACCGGGGAGCTGTTTTTT
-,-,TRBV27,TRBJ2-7,CASSYREGNYEQYF,TGTGCCAGCAGTTACAGGGAAGGAAACTACGAGCAGTACTTC
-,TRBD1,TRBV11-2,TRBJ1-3,CASSPQGRTGNTIYF,TGTGCCAGCAGTCCACAGGGGAGGACTGGAAACACCATATATTTT
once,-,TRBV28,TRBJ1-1,CASSLPGDLRAFF,TGTGCCAGCAGCCTACCCGGGGACCTCAGGGCTTTCTTT
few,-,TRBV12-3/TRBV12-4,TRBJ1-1,CASRLGATEAFF,TGTGCCAGCAGATTGGGGGCGACTGAAGCTTTCTTT
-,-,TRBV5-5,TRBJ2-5,CASSSGPGYQETQYF,TGTGCCAGCAGCTCTGGCCCGGGGTACCAAGAGACCCAGTACTTC
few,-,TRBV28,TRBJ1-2,CASSPYASGKGYGYTF,TGTGCCAGCAGTCCGTATGCTTCCGGGAAGGGCTATGGCTACACCTTC
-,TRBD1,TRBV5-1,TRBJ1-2,CASGSDRGQGGYTF,TGCGCCAGCGGGTCCGACAGGGGGCAGGGTGGCTACACCTTC
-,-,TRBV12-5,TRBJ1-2,CASGGFGSSNYGYTF,TGTGCTAGTGGGGGATTCGGGAGTTCCAACTATGGCTACACCTTC
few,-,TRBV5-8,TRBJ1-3,CASSLVQGSGNTIYF,TGTGCCAGCAGCTTGGTGCAGGGTTCTGGAAACACCATATATTTT
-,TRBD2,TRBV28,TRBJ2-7,CASFSSGLADYEQYF,TGTGCCAGCTTCTCTTCCGGGCTAGCGGACTACGAGCAGTACTTC
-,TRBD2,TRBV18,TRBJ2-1,CASSPSSGGANNEQFF,TGTGCCAGCTCACCCTCTAGCGGGGGGGCTAATAATGAGCAGTTCTTC
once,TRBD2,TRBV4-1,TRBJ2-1,CASSHTTSGGPVYEQFF,TGCGCCAGCAGCCACACGACTAGCGGGGGGCCGGTTTATGAGCAGTTCTTC
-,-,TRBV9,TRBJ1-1,CASSGTETTVNTEAFF,TGTGCCAGCAGCGGAACCGAGACAACCGTAAACACTGAAGCTTTCTTT
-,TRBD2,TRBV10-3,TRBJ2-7,CASGTSGYEQYF,TGTGCCTCCGGGACTAGCGGCTACGAGCAGTACTTC
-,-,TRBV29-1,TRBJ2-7,CSVWQNYEQYF,TGCAGCGTTTGGCAGAACTACGAGCAGTACTTC
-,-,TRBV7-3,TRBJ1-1,CASSLSMGATEAFF,TGTGCCAGCAGCTTAAGTATGGGGGCCACTGAAGCTTTCTTT
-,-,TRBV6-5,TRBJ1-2,CASSSSGEGGYTF,TGTGCCTCCAGCAGTTCAGGGGAGGGTGGCTACACCTTC
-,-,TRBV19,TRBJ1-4,CASSIRGSNEKLFF,TGTGCCAGTAGTATACGGGGATCTAATGAAAAACTGTTTTTT
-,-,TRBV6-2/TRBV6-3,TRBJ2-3,CASSYNTGSHERYF,TGTGCCAGCAGTTACAATACCGGGAGCCATGAGCGGTATTTT
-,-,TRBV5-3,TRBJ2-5,CARSLFSTYRRAPETQYF,TGTGCCAGAAGTTTATTCTCGACCTATAGGAGGGCCCCTGAGACCCAGTACTTC
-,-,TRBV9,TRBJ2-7,CASRIARQYF,TGTGCCAGCAGGATAGCAAGGCAGTACTTC
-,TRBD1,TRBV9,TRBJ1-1,CASSPQGSWTEAFF,TGTGCCAGCAGCCCACAGGGGAGTTGGACTGAAGCTTTCTTT
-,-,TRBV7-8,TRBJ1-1,CASTVTQVLNTEAFF,TGTGCCAGCACCGTCACACAGGTCTTGAACACTGAAGCTTTCTTT
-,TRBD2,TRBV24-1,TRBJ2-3,CATSDLGAGGPDTQYF,TGTGCCACCAGTGATTTGGGAGCGGGAGGCCCAGATACGCAGTATTTT
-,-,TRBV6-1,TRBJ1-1,CASSERREGVNTEAFF,TGTGCCAGCAGTGAAAGGCGGGAAGGGGTGAACACTGAAGCTTTCTTT
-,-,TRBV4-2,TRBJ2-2,CASSQDTHTGELFF,TGTGCCAGCAGCCAAGATACCCACACCGGGGAGCTGTTTTTT